The rows below give T cell receptor beta chains drawn from one sample of a study of cytomegalovirus exposure and HLA in healthy donors. Measured with immunoSEQ multiplex PCR; TCRdb has only the in-frame clones, and not every one. The repertoire consists of more than 200,000 clones, with 83% occurring once and the leading ten covering more than 1.3%. Sequencing was carried out using PBMCs. The receptor source for this set is a girl aged 5 to 17 in good health and CMV-seronegative. Both conserved end residues are trimmed from each CDR3.

v_call,j_call,cdr3_aa
TRBV27,TRBJ1-5,ASSFGTGRNQPQH
TRBV5-4,TRBJ1-4,ASSSRTEQEKLF
TRBV6-5,TRBJ2-1,ASSWTAYNEQF
TRBV7-9,TRBJ1-3,ASSRTGAGNTIY
TRBV2,TRBJ1-2,ASSEVPGTHGYT
TRBV5-1,TRBJ1-1,ASSLATGGRLTEAF
TRBV9,TRBJ1-2,ASSPRTGSYGYT
TRBV4-2,TRBJ1-3,ASSQESGGTGNTIY
TRBV12-1,TRBJ2-5,ASRPPFTGGGETQY
TRBV5-4,TRBJ1-2,ASSLQDISLGYT
TRBV28,TRBJ1-1,ASTAFTEAF
TRBV4-1,TRBJ2-6,ASSQGSPSGANVLT
TRBV30,TRBJ1-5,AWRPGEYSNQPQH
TRBV4-2,TRBJ1-4,ASSQTDRATQYGLF